Listed here are 23 T cell receptor beta chains from one sample, sequenced in a study of a mutant IDH1 vaccine in newly diagnosed glioma. Stated time point: week 35, safety follow-up. Topical imiquimod was applied with each vaccine dose, which held 300 ug of mutant IDH1 20-mer peptide. Libraries were prepared by immunoSEQ multiplex PCR; TCRdb keeps only in-frame clonotypes and omits some of them. There are tens of thousands of clones in the sample; approximately 80% occur only once, and approximately 4.7% lies in the top ten. These receptors' antigens are unknown. The sample was PBMCs, taken from a glioma patient whose treatment included an IDH1 peptide vaccine. The receptors come from a middle-aged woman with glioma. Some clones in this sample may be carry-over from other donors' samples.

The J gene is TRBJ1-2, the V gene TRBV9; 7 bases map to TRBD1. Germline lookup yields CDR1 SGDLS and CDR2 YYNGEE. V shed 1 base, J shed 4 bases, and the junction held 7 bases outside the gene matches. The CDR3 is 15 amino acids. CDR3: CASSVRLTGTYGYTF. DNA for the CDR3: TGTGCCAGCAGCGTAAGATTGACAGGGACCTATGGCTACACCTTC.

V usage is TRBV7-8 and J usage is TRBJ2-5; either TRBD1 or TRBD2 may fit D (5 bases each). This CDR3 is 16 amino acids long. V was shortened by 1 base and J by 3 bases, with 15 bases between the two germline ends. Per germline, CDR1 SGHVS and CDR2 FQNEAQ. In DNA form, the CDR3 reads TGTGCCAGCAGCTTAGGGGGACGGCCAAAGGAAGAGACCCAGTACTTC. Translating it yields CASSLGGRPKEETQYF.

The rearrangement uses TRBV14 and TRBJ2-1; 10 positions match TRBD2. The V gene end was trimmed by 0 bases and the J gene end by 3 bases; junction bases not matched to a gene: 17. This CDR3 region has 21 residues. Per the germline V gene, CDR1 is SGHDN and CDR2 is FVKESK. CDR3 residues: CASSQDRPGLAPIANYNEQFF. CDR3 coding DNA: TGTGCCAGCAGCCAAGACCGGCCGGGACTAGCGCCAATAGCCAACTACAATGAGCAGTTCTTC.

The genes are TRBV4-1 and TRBJ1-5; D remains ambiguous. The CDR3 has 13 residues. The V gene lost 3 bases and the J gene lost 1 base, with 4 bases spanning the gap. The germline gives CDR1 MGHRA, CDR2 YSYEKL. The CDR3, as DNA: TGCGCCAGCAGCCAGACGAGCAATCAGCCCCAGCATTTT. It is translated as CASSQTSNQPQHF.

V usage is TRBV29-1 and J usage is TRBJ2-2; D might be TRBD1 (7 bases). The V end was cut by 6 bases, the J end by 6 bases, with 14 bases between. CDR1 is SQVTM and CDR2 is ANQGSEA in the germline V gene. The CDR3 contains 13 residues. CDR3 coding DNA: TGCAGCGTCTTCAGGGGGACTGCCGGGGAGCTGTTTTTT. This encodes CSVFRGTAGELFF.

The chain carries TRBV7-6 and TRBJ1-5, with D possibly being TRBD1 (6 bases). Germline values: CDR1 SGHVS, CDR2 FNYEAQ. Trimming removed 5 bases at V and 2 bases at J, with 10 bases between. The CDR3 totals 14 residues. The CDR3 spells CASSLGGRNQPQHF. The CDR3 DNA sequence: TGTGCCAGCAGCCTGGGGGGGCGCAATCAGCCCCAGCATTTT.

The chain carries TRBV15 and TRBJ2-1; 8 positions match TRBD2. This CDR3 has 16 amino acids. Germline lookup yields CDR1 LNHNV and CDR2 YYDKDF (reference sequence). J lost 4 bases, V lost 5 bases, and 10 bases had no gene match. The DNA of the CDR3 is TGTGCCACCAGCGTCGGAACTAGCGGTATGTACAATGAGCAGTTCTTC. Translated, it gives CATSVGTSGMYNEQFF. The full variable domain, rest sourced from reference TRBV15 and TRBJ2-1, is DAMVIQNPRYQVTQFGKPVTLSCSQTLNHNVMYWYQQKSSQAPKLLFHYYDKDFNNEADTPDNFQSRRPNTSFCFLDIRSPGLGDTAMYLCATSVGTSGMYNEQFFGPGTRLTVL.

V gene TRBV14 combines with J gene TRBJ2-1; TRBD2 matches at 10 bases. The CDR3 is 15 amino acids. Germline CDR1 is SGHDN and CDR2 is FVKESK. After removal of 2 bases from V and 10 bases from J, the junction contained 8 bases not matched to a gene. CDR3 region: CASSQHRLAGYEQFF. In nucleotides, the CDR3 is TGTGCCAGCAGCCAACACCGACTAGCGGGCTACGAGCAGTTCTTC.

V usage is TRBV5-6 and J usage is TRBJ2-5; D is possibly TRBD2 (6 bases). In germline, CDR1 is SGHDT, CDR2 YYEEEE. This CDR3 comprises 14 residues. The germline V and J ends were trimmed by 2 bases and 4 bases, with 12 bases remaining between them. CDR3 nucleotide sequence: TGTGCCAGCAGCTTTGCCCCGGGAGTAGAGACCCAGTACTTC. Protein: CASSFAPGVETQYF.

The chain uses TRBV15 and TRBJ2-7; D unresolved. Trimming removed 1 base at V and 6 bases at J, with 10 bases between. The CDR3 covers 13 residues. CDR1 is LNHNV and CDR2 is YYDKDF in the germline V gene (reference sequence). The CDR3 DNA follows: TGTGCCACCAGCAGAGGGCTATTTGGCGAGCAGTACTTC. Protein product: CATSRGLFGEQYF.

The rearrangement links TRBV2 to TRBJ2-2; 7 nucleotides agree with TRBD2. V shed 8 bases and J 0 bases; nucleotides not matched to a gene: 3. This CDR3 comprises 14 residues. CDR1 and CDR2 from the germline V gene are SNHLY and FYNNEI. DNA of the CDR3: TGTGCCAGCGGGGGACTATCGAACACCGGGGAGCTGTTTTTT. It encodes CASGGLSNTGELFF.

Note on this clone: The junction differs from germline at one of its ends, possibly a read error. This chain uses TRBV20-1 with TRBJ1-1; a possible D gene is TRBD1 (5 bases). The CDR3 consists of 11 residues. Looked up from germline, CDR1 is DFQATT and CDR2 is SNEGSKA (reference sequence). The CDR3 spells CSARDSYEAFF. DNA for the CDR3: TGCAGTGCTCGAGACAGTTATGAAGCTTTCTTT.

The chain employs TRBV5-6 and TRBJ2-7; TRBD1 might be the D (6 bases). CDR1 is SGHDT, CDR2 YYEEEE, per germline. CDR3 length equals 11 residues. The V end lost 6 bases, the J end lost 3 bases, and 7 bases lay between the germline ends. CDR3: CASTDSYEQYF. The CDR3 bases are TGTGCCAGCACGGACAGCTACGAGCAGTACTTC.

This clone is categorized as medium-sized. The chain uses TRBV27 and TRBJ2-3; D call uncertain. This CDR3 spans 14 amino acids. Between the trimmed V and J ends, which lost 3 bases and 6 bases, there was a span of 13 bases. The V gene's germline CDR1 is MNHEY and CDR2 SMNVEV (reference sequence). The CDR3 reads CASSFRAPADTQYF. For the CDR3, the DNA is TGTGCCAGCAGTTTTCGGGCCCCGGCGGATACGCAGTATTTT.

The count of this clone is one. V usage is TRBV10-1 and J usage is TRBJ1-1; a possible D gene is TRBD1 (6 bases). This CDR3 spans 15 amino acids. Germline loops: CDR1 WNHNN, CDR2 SYGVQD (reference sequence). V was clipped by 8 bases and J by 8 bases, with 24 bases between them. The DNA for the CDR3 is TGCGCCAGCGATAGATCGAAGAACCGAGGGGGAGAAGCTTTCTTT. Its translation is CASDRSKNRGGEAFF.

The rearrangement joins TRBV6-5 to TRBJ2-7; 7 nucleotides match TRBD1. Germline V CDR1 and CDR2: MNHEY, SVGAGI. J gave up 1 base and V 10 bases, and 4 bases lay outside the gene matches. This CDR3 comprises 12 residues. The CDR3: CATKQGSYEQYF. CDR3 nucleotides: TGTGCCACTAAACAGGGGTCCTACGAGCAGTACTTC.

The genes are TRBV25-1 and TRBJ2-7; D is unresolved. V shed 6 bases and J shed 5 bases, with 14 bases lying between them. There are 13 residues in the CDR3. Germline V gene sequence: CDR1 MGHDK, CDR2 SYGVNS. The CDR3 reads CASRDQSVHEQYF. As DNA, the CDR3 is TGTGCCAGCAGAGACCAAAGCGTCCACGAGCAGTACTTC.

The chain uses TRBV5-1 and TRBJ1-1, with no clear D. This CDR3 spans 13 amino acids. V shed 0 bases and J shed 4 bases, with 7 bases lying between them. Per germline, CDR1 SGHRS and CDR2 YFSETQ. The CDR3 reads CASSLGEGTEAFF. The CDR3, as DNA: TGCGCCAGCAGCTTGGGGGAGGGCACTGAAGCTTTCTTT. The entire variable domain, with the rest obtained from reference TRBV5-1 and TRBJ1-1, is as follows: KAGVTQTPRYLIKTRGQQVTLSCSPISGHRSVSWYQQTPGQGLQFLFEYFSETQRNKGNFPGRFSGRQFSNSRSEMNVSTLELGDSALYLCASSLGEGTEAFFGQGTRLTVV.

This clone has only one observation. V usage is TRBV6-1 and J usage is TRBJ1-3; no clear D. V lost 1 base and J 2 bases, leaving 18 bases between the germline ends. Germline V gene data show CDR1 as MNHNS and CDR2 as SASEGT. This CDR3 comprises 18 residues. The CDR3 sequence: CASSEGPIALIPGNTIYF. As DNA, the CDR3 is TGTGCCAGCAGTGAAGGCCCGATCGCGCTCATACCTGGAAACACCATATATTTT.

This chain connects TRBV27 to TRBJ1-1; 9 nucleotides match TRBD1. Trimming at V came to 3 bases and at J to 10 bases, leaving 6 bases not matched to a gene. This CDR3 has 13 amino acids. Germline CDR1 reads MNHEY; CDR2 reads SMNVEV (reference sequence). The CDR3, as DNA: TGTGCCAGCAGTTTGGTGGGGACAGGGCCAGCTTTCTTT. Translated: CASSLVGTGPAFF.

J is TRBJ1-5 and V is TRBV7-9; 8 bases agree with TRBD1. This CDR3 has 15 residues. Germline assignment: CDR1 SEHNR and CDR2 FQNEAQ (reference sequence). Trimming took 5 bases from V and 2 from J; bases not matched to a gene: 5. The CDR3 is CASSQDRAGNQPQHF. As DNA, the CDR3 is TGTGCCAGCAGCCAGGACAGGGCAGGCAATCAGCCCCAGCATTTT.

The chain joins TRBV2 to TRBJ1-1; D remains ambiguous. This CDR3 region has 12 residues. The germline CDR1 and CDR2 sequences are SNHLY and FYNNEI. V was trimmed by 3 bases and J by 0 bases, leaving 2 bases between them. CDR3 nucleotide sequence: TGTGCCAGCAGTGAGATGAACACTGAAGCTTTCTTT. Its translation is CASSEMNTEAFF.

This chain connects TRBV5-1 to TRBJ2-3; 7 bases map to TRBD2. This CDR3 contains 15 residues. The germline V gene encodes CDR1 SGHRS and CDR2 YFSETQ. J gave up 1 base and V 5 bases, and 7 bases lay outside the gene matches. The CDR3 loop is CASRELAGRTDTQYF. DNA of the CDR3: TGCGCCAGCAGGGAATTAGCGGGCCGCACAGATACGCAGTATTTT.